This TCR beta chain was recovered during a study of blood T cells in healthy people across ages (dated by TCRdb to about 2015). Study-level background: Template switching captured roughly one uniquely barcoded TCR beta cDNA molecule per two T cells in model experiments. Four age groups were formed from the donors: young (average about 17 years), middle-aged (around 37), aged (over 55) and long-lived (less than 85). To avoid experimental bias, donors of different ages were randomly spread across the sequencing lanes. To track age-related changes in TCR beta repertoire diversity, the study relied on deep sequencing normalized with unique cDNA molecular identifiers. The study analyzed two additional independent replicas of 1 million unique cDNA reads from the same blood draw for two donors, one aged 18 to 30 and one aged 80 or older.

The CDR3 contains 16 residues, cysteine and phenylalanine counted. The read is trimmed to its CDR3 DNA, 48 bases read in frame from base 1. The germline V gene yields SGHAT for CDR1 and FQNNGV for CDR2. Compared with germline, V lacks 5 bases and J lacks 4 bases; bases without a gene match: 10. Donors were 30 to 45 systemically healthy Caucasian individuals from Russia aged 6 to 90 years. Around 9.7 milliliters of peripheral blood were collected from each donor into EDTA-treated Vacutainer tubes. PBMCs were isolated by Ficoll-Paque density-gradient centrifugation, with at least 6.5 million obtained per sample. Total RNA, at least 6 micrograms per sample, was extracted from PBMCs with Trizol reagent. For every donor, an aliquot of PBMCs went through flow cytometry to measure the percentages of naive CD45RAhigh/CD27high T cells. Worth noting for this clonotype: Its antigen remains unidentified. It has no much larger one-base neighbor in the sample; base qualities were not kept.

The library relied on 5' RACE. The reads were generated on an Illumina HiSeq 2500. The second PCR ran for about 7 to 11 cycles and used a J-beta primer mix along with a sample-barcoded 5' primer. A template-switch 5' adaptor carrying 12 random nucleotides introduced a unique molecular identifier onto each TCR beta cDNA molecule. Each sample yielded at least 2.5 million CDR3-containing paired-end reads. The Mint cDNA synthesis kit, primed by a TRBC-specific oligonucleotide, was used to synthesize first-strand cDNA from all RNA. After uracil-DNA glycosylase treatment, a first 18-cycle PCR used universal primers M1SS and BC2_uni_R on all cDNA. As for how the authors treated the data: For normalization, 1 million high-quality reads, each with a distinct molecular identifier, were randomly selected from each sample. Reads sharing molecular identifiers were discarded rather than binned into consensus sequences. MiTCR, with a Q25 quality threshold and the strictest error-elimination algorithm, was used for CDR3 identification, clonotype clustering and error correction. Lower-bound total TCR beta diversity was estimated with a nonparametric unseen species model using Euler transformation. The public reads were run again by TCRdb, first through fastp at Q25 and then through MiXCR, and only productive beta chains were kept. Rows with a matching CDR3 protein are joined into one entry that keeps the most common DNA and genes. TCRdb's processing, not the study's, gives the V and J calls here. The sample table records hundreds of thousands of distinct CDR3 sequences; 44% of these occur just once. Roughly 19% of the sample goes to the ten largest clones.

What the authors observed across the whole study: Since profiling was done on bulk unsorted PBMCs, naive and antigen-experienced compartments could not be conclusively compared. There was a strong correlation between observed TCR beta diversity and the percentage of naive T cells measured by flow cytometry. Compared with the aged group, the long-lived group had more naive CD4+ T cells, fewer expanded clones and increased TCR diversity, suggesting age selection. Because donor CMV infection status was unknown, age-related changes in expanded clonotypes were potentially confounded. Observed TCR beta diversity per million T cells fell roughly linearly with age, and a significant reduction was already apparent by age approximately 40. Estimates of total diversity from one million sequenced T cells were regarded as lower bounds and underestimates.

The sequenced material came from blood. The V and J genes are TRBV11-2 and TRBJ2-7; a stretch of 11 junction bases matches TRBD1. This receptor was identified in a man between 60 and 75 years old in good health. Read as DNA, the sequence is TGTGCCAGCAGCGGATCCGGACAGGGGGCGAGGTACGAGCAGTACTTC. Its protein reads: CASSGSGQGARYEQYF. The full variable domain, completed from the reference TRBV11-2 and TRBJ2-7 proteins outside the CDR3, reads EAGVAQSPRYKIIEKRQSVAFWCNPISGHATLYWYQQILGQGPKLLIQFQNNGVVDDSQLPKDRFSAERLKGVDSTLKIQPAKLEDSAVYLCASSGSGQGARYEQYFGPGTRLTVT.